The T cell receptor beta chain under discussion was sequenced for a study of blood T cell repertoires in COVID-19. At the level of the study: Samples came from the United States, Italy and Spain, spanning acute and convalescent COVID-19. The analysed material was cDNA or gDNA that came from T cells, B-cell-depleted T cells, or PBMCs.

The CDR3 covers 16 residues. Germline V gene data show CDR1 as SGHDT and CDR2 as YYEEEE. With V trimmed by 4 bases and J by 0 bases, 6 bases remained unmatched. As originally analysed: Reference gene primer amplification gave nucleated cell count estimates. TCRdb keeps only in-frame clones here, not all; method: immunoSEQ multiplex PCR. The DNA gave D and trimming, while V, J and clone size come from that table. Altogether 75,000 to 95,000 clones are present, roughly four fifths being singletons, with the ten largest covering 6.3%. The source material was peripheral blood. This chain links TRBV5-6 with TRBJ2-2; the match to TRBD1 covers 7 bases. This clonotype was obtained from a man aged 55 to 70 with acute or convalescent COVID-19. The CDR3 sequence is CASSTPTGPNTGELFF. CDR3 bases: TGTGCCAGCAGCACGCCGACAGGGCCGAACACCGGGGAGCTGTTTTTT.